The TCR beta chain under discussion was sequenced for a study of blood T cells in healthy people across ages. A word on this clonotype: At one boundary the junction diverges from the germline segment, which might be a read error.

Total RNA was extracted at no less than 5.5 micrograms per sample. Germline values: CDR1 SGHAT, CDR2 FQNNGV. CDR3 size: 14 residues. For the second PCR, which ran for roughly 6 to 12 cycles, a sample-barcoded 5' primer and a J-beta primer mix were used. TCRdb analysed the 5' RACE reads with MiXCR anew, one entry per CDR3 protein. The sample records 1 million to 1.2 million distinct CDR3 sequences, 35% to 45% being singletons. Sequencing was done on a sample of blood. The sequence derives from a man between 18 and 35 years old in good health. V gene TRBV11-2 combines with J gene TRBJ2-3; D ambiguous. For the CDR3, the DNA is TGTGCCAGCGGCTTGGGAAGAATAACAGATACGCAGTATTTT. Translating it yields CASGLGRITDTQYF.